Detailed here is one T cell receptor (beta chain). This clone was observed a few times. Its antigen remains undetermined. Qualities for individual bases were not recorded, and no much larger clone is one base off. The library was produced with the immunoSEQ multiplex PCR assay. For TCR sequencing, RNA was extracted from every sample and reverse transcribed into cDNA to serve as template. SuperScript III was used to make first-strand cDNA, primed with a 2:1 mix of oligo-dT and random hexamers. Amplification bias was assessed with a synthetic immune receptor repertoire, and residual bias was removed computationally. In the paper's pipeline: Raw reads were preprocessed for error removal, and CDR3 was defined according to IMGT conventions as running from the conserved cysteine to phenylalanine. Clonality was computed by normalizing Shannon entropy by log2 of the number of productive unique TCRs and subtracting the result from 1. Scalp TCRbeta sequences were cross-referenced with sorted blood CD4 and CD8 repertoires so that the CD4 or CD8 identity of scalp clones could be inferred. The table was pulled from immuneACCESS by TCRdb, which kept in-frame rearrangements only. Such tables lose some clones; where checked, under half of the loss comes from unresolved V genes, and the rest has no known cause. V, J and clone size are taken as reported in that table, and D and trimming were inferred from the DNA itself. Recorded for this sample are some 180,000 clones; roughly 59% of them occurred a single time. 1.7% of the sample is taken by the ten largest.

These data are taken from a study of CD8+ T cells in alopecia areata (dated by TCRdb to the late 2010s). Context from the whole study: Treated patients were enrolled in an open-label pilot trial of oral tofacitinib at 5 to 10 mg twice daily for moderate-to-severe alopecia areata. Tofacitinib was given for 6 to 18 months, followed by 6 months of follow-up off drug to assess delayed response and recurrence. High-throughput TCRbeta sequencing was used to examine T cell clonal expansion in alopecia areata in both the C3H/HeJ mouse model and human patients. Scalp tissue and sorted CD4+ and CD8+ peripheral blood T cells from patchy and totalis/universalis alopecia areata patients and from healthy controls were covered by human TCRbeta sequencing. Tofacitinib-treated patients had biopsies at baseline and at 4 and 24 weeks of treatment, with a later scalp biopsy in several patients. Scalp clonality was compared among normal scalp (n=4), patchy alopecia areata scalp (n=8), and alopecia totalis/universalis scalp (n=8). The RNA source kit depended on sample type: the PAXgene miRNA kit for fixed scalp, the miRNeasy kit for PBMCs, and the RNeasy kit for mouse skin. TCRbeta CDR3 regions were amplified by immunoSEQ multiplex PCR with 35 Vbeta forward and 13 Jbeta reverse primers. Broader findings and caveats from the paper: Unlike mouse skin, which is dominated by gammadelta T cells, normal human skin has resident alphabeta T cells that are also sequenced, and this complicates analysis of the scalp TCR repertoire. Compared with mice, TCR sequences shared between patients were less clear, possibly partly because of HLA diversity across the patient population. Compared with normal scalp, lesional scalp had higher clonality and more expanded CD8+ clones, particularly in alopecia totalis/universalis, a pattern that suggests antigenic drive.

At the junction V is shortened by 3 bases and J by 2 bases, with 8 bases in between. According to the germline V gene, CDR1 reads SGHDN and CDR2 reads FVKESK. Taken from cysteine to phenylalanine, the CDR3 has 15 residues. The DNA shown is the 45-base CDR3, in frame from base 1. The time point label on this specimen signifies: baseline before oral tofacitinib. Lesional scalp punch biopsies and peripheral blood were collected from alopecia areata patients. PBMCs were isolated by density centrifugation and stained for CD3, CD4 and CD8, and CD4+ and CD8+ T cells were sorted on a FACSAria. This receptor was obtained from a human donor with alopecia areata. The input for sequencing was CD4+ T cells sorted from blood, taken at week 0. The rearranged segments are TRBV14 and TRBJ2-6; no D gene is confidently identified. The CDR3 region: CASSHSGTGANVLTF. The DNA sequence is TGTGCCAGCAGCCATTCAGGAACTGGGGCCAACGTCCTGACTTTC.